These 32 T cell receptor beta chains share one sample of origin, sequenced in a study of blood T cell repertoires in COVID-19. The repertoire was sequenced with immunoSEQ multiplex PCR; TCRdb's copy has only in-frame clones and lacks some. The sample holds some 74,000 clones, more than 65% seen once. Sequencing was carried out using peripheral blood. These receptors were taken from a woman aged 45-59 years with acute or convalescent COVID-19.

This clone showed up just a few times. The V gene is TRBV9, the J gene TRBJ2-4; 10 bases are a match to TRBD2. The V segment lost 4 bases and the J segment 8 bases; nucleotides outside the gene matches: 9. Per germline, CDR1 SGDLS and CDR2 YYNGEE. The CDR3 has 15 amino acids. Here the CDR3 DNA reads TGTGCCAGCAGCTATAGCGGGAGGAGGAGTGACATTCAGTACTTC. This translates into CASSYSGRRSDIQYF.

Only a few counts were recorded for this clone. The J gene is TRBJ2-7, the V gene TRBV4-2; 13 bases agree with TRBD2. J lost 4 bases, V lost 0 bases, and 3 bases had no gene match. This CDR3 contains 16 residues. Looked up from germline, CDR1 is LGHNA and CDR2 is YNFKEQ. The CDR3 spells CASSQDTSGREYEQYF. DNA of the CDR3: TGTGCCAGCAGCCAAGATACTAGCGGGAGGGAGTACGAGCAGTACTTC.

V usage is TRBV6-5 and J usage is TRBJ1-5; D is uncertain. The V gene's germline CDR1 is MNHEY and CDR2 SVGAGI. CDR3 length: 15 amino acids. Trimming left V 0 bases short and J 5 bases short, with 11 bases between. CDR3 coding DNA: TGTGCCAGCAGTTACTCGGGAGGGAGTCATCAGCCCCAGCATTTT. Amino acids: CASSYSGGSHQPQHF.

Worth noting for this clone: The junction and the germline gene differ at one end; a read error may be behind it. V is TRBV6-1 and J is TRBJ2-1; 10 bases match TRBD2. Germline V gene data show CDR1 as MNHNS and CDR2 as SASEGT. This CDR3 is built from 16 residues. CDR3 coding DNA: TGTGCCAGCAGGGAAGGACTAGCGGCTAACTACAATGAGCAGTTCTTC. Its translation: CASREGLAANYNEQFF.

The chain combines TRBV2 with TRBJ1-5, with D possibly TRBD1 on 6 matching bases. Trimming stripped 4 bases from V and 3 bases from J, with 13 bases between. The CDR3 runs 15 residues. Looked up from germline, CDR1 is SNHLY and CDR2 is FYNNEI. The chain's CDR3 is CASSARGNVNQPQHF. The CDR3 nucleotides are TGTGCCAGCAGTGCTAGGGGGAATGTCAATCAGCCCCAGCATTTT.

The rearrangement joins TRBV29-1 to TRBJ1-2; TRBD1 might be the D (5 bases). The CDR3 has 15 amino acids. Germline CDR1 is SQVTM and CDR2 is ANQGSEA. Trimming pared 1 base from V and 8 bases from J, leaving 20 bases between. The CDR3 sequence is CSVEVGAGILPGYTF. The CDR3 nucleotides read TGCAGCGTTGAAGTAGGGGCAGGAATCCTGCCGGGCTACACCTTC. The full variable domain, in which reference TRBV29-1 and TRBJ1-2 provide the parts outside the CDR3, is SAVISQKPSRDICQRGTSLTIQCQVDSQVTMMFWYRQQPGQSLTLIATANQGSEATYESGFVIDKFPISRPNLTFSTLTVSNMSPEDSSIYLCSVEVGAGILPGYTFGSGTRLTVV.

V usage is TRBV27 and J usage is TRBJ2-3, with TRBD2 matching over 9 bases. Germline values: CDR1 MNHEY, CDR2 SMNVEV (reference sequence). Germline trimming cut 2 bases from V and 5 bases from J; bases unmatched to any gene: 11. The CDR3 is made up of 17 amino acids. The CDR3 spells CASSLRGAGGAQDTQYF. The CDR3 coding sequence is TGTGCCAGCAGTTTAAGAGGGGCGGGGGGGGCTCAAGATACGCAGTATTTT.

The CDR3 protein is CASSLAGGLAGELFF. As DNA, the CDR3 is TGTGCCAGCAGCTTAGCGGGGGGGCTTGCCGGGGAGCTGTTTTTT. The chain employs TRBV7-2 and TRBJ2-2, with a possible D match to TRBD2 (7 bases). With 0 bases removed from V and 6 bases from J, the gap between germline ends came to 11 bases. The germline V gene has CDR1 SGHTA and CDR2 FQGNSA. The CDR3 extends over 15 amino acids.

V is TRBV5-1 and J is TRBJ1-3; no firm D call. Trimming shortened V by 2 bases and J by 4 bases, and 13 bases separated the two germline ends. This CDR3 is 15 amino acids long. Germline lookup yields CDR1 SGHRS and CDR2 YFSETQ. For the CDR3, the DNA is TGCGCCAGCAGCTTCTCTAGGGAGTCCGGAAACACCATATATTTT. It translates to CASSFSRESGNTIYF.

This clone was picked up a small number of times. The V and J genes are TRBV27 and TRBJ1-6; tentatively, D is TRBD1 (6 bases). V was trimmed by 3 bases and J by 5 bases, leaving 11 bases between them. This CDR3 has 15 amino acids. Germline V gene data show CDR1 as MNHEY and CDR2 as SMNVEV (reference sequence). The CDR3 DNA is TGTGCCAGCAGTTTTCGGACAGCGAATAATTCACCCCTCCACTTT. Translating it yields CASSFRTANNSPLHF.

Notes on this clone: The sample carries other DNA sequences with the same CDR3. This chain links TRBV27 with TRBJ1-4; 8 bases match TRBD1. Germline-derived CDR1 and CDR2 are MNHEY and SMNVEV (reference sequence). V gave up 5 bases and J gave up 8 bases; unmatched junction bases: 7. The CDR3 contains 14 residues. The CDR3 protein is CASSPDRGGEKLFF. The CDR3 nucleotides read TGTGCCAGCAGTCCAGACAGGGGCGGGGAAAAACTGTTTTTT.

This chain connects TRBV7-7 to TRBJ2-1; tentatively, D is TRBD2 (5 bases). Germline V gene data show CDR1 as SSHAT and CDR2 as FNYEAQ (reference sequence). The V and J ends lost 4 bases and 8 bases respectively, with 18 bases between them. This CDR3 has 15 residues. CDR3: CASSYSREMSDEQFF. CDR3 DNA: TGTGCCAGCAGCTACTCGAGGGAGATGAGCGATGAGCAGTTCTTC.

CDR3 amino acids: CASNRGGTSGQETQYF. DNA for the CDR3: TGTGCCAGCAACCGGGGAGGGACTAGCGGACAAGAGACCCAGTACTTC. The rearrangement uses TRBV28 and TRBJ2-5, with 11 bases lining up with TRBD2. The CDR3 is 16 amino acids. The V segment lost 7 bases and the J segment 2 bases; nucleotides outside the gene matches: 9. The germline CDR1 and CDR2 sequences are MDHEN and SYDVKM.

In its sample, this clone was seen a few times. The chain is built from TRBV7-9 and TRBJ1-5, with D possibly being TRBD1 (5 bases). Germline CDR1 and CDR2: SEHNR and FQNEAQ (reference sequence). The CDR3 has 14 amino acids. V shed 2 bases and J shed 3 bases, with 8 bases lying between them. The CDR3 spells CASSLTGVNQPQHF. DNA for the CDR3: TGTGCCAGCAGCTTAACGGGGGTCAATCAGCCCCAGCATTTT. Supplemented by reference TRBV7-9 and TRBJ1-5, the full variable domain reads DTGVSQNPRHKITKRGQNVTFRCDPISEHNRLYWYRQTLGQGPEFLTYFQNEAQLEKSRLLSDRFSAERPKGSFSTLEIQRTEQGDSAMYLCASSLTGVNQPQHFGDGTRLSIL.

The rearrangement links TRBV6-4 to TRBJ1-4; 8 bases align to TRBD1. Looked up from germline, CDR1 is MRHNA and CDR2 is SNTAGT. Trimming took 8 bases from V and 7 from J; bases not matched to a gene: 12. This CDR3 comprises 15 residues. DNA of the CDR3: TGTGCCAGCTCAGACTCGCAGGGGGCAGTTGAAAAACTGTTTTTT. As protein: CASSDSQGAVEKLFF.

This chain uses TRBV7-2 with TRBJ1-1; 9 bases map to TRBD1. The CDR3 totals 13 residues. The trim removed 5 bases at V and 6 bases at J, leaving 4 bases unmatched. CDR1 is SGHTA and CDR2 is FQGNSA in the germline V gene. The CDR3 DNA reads TGTGCCAGCAGCCAACAGGGGGCCTCTGAAGCTTTCTTT. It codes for CASSQQGASEAFF.

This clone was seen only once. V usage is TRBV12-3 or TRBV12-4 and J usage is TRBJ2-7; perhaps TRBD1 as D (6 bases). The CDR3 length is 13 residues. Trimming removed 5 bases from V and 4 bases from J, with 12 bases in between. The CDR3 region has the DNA TGTGCCAGCAGTCTCGGACAGCTATACGAGCAGTACTTC. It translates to CASSLGQLYEQYF.

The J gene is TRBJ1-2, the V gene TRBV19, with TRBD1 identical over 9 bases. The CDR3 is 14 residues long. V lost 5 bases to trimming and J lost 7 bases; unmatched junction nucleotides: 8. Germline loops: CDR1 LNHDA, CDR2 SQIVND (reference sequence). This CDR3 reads CASSLAGTGFGYTF. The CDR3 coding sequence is TGTGCCAGTAGTCTGGCCGGGACAGGGTTTGGCTACACCTTC.

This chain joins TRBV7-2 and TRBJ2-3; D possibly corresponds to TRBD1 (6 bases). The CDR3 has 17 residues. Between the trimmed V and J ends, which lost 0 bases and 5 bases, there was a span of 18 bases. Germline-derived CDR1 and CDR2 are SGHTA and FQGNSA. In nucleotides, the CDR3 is TGTGCCAGCAGCTTAGCCTTGGGCTCACAAGGGGGAGATACGCAGTATTTT. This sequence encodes CASSLALGSQGGDTQYF.

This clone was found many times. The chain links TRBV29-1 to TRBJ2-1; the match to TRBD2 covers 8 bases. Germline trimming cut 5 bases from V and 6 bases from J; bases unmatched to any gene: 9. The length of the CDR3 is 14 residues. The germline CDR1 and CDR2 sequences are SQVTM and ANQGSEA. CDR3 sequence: CSVTPGLVSNEQFF. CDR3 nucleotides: TGCAGCGTTACGCCGGGACTAGTAAGCAATGAGCAGTTCTTC.

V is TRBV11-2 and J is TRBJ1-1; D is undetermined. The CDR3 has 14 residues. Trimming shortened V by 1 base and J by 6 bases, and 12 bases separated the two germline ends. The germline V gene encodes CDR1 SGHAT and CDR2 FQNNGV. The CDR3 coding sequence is TGTGCCAGCAGCTTAGTTTTACAGATTCCTGAAGCTTTCTTT. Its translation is CASSLVLQIPEAFF.

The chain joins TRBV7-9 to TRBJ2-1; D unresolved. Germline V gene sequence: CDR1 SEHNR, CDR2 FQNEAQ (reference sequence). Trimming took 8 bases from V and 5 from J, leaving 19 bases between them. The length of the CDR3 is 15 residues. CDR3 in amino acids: CASLLGSSIDNEQFF. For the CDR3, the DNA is TGTGCCAGCCTCCTCGGGTCGTCCATCGACAATGAGCAGTTCTTC.

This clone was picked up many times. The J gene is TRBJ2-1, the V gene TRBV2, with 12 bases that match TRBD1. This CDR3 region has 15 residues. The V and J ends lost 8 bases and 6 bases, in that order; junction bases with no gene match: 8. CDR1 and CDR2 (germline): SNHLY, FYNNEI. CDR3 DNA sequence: TGTGCCAGCGGGCCGGGACAGGGGGCGGTCAATGAGCAGTTCTTC. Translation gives CASGPGQGAVNEQFF.

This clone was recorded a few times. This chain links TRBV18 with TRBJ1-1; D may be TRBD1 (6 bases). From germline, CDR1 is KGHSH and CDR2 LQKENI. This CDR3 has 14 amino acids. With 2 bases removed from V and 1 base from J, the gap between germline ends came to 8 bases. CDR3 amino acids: CASSPDRKNTEAFF. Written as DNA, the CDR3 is TGTGCCAGCTCACCAGACAGGAAGAACACTGAAGCTTTCTTT.

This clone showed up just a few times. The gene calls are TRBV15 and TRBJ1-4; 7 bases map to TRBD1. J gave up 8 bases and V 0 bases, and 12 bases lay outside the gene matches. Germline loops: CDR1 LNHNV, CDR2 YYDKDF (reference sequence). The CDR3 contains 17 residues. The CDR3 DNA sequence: TGTGCCACCAGCAGAGATGGTATGAGGACAGGTTCAGAAAAACTGTTTTTT. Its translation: CATSRDGMRTGSEKLFF.

The CDR3 reads CASSKNKATGDRTYEQYF. The CDR3 DNA sequence: TGTGCCAGTAGCAAAAATAAAGCGACAGGGGACAGAACTTACGAGCAGTACTTC. J is TRBJ2-7 and V is TRBV19, with 8 bases lining up with TRBD1. This CDR3 is 18 amino acids long. The trim removed 6 bases at V and 4 bases at J, leaving 20 bases unmatched. Germline V gives CDR1 LNHDA, CDR2 SQIVND (reference sequence).

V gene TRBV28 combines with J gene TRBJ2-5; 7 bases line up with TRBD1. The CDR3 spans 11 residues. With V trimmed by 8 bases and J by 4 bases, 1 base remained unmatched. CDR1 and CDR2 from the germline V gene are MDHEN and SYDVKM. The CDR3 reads CASRDRETQYF. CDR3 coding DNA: TGTGCCAGCCGGGACAGAGAGACCCAGTACTTC.

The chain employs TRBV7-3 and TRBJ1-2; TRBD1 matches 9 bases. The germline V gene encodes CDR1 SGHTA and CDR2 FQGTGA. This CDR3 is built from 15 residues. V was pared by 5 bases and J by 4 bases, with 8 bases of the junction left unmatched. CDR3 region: CASSPQGGQGYGYTF. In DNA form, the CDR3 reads TGTGCCAGCAGCCCACAGGGGGGACAGGGCTATGGCTACACCTTC.

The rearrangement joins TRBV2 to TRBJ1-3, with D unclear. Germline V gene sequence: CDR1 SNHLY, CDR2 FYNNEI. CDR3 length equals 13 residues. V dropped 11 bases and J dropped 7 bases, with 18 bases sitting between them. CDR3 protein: CAGLILEQNTIYF. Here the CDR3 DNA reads TGTGCCGGATTGATTCTCGAACAGAACACCATATATTTT. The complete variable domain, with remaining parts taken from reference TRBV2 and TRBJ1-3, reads EPEVTQTPSHQVTQMGQEVILRCVPISNHLYFYWYRQILGQKVEFLVSFYNNEISEKSEIFDDQFSVERPDGSNFTLKIRSTKLEDSAMYFCAGLILEQNTIYFGEGSWLTVV.

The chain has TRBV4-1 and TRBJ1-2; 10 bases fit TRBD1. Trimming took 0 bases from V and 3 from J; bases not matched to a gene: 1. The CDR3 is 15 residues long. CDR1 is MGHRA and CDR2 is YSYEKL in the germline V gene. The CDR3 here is CASSQETGGYYGYTF. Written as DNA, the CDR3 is TGCGCCAGCAGCCAAGAGACAGGGGGCTACTATGGCTACACCTTC.

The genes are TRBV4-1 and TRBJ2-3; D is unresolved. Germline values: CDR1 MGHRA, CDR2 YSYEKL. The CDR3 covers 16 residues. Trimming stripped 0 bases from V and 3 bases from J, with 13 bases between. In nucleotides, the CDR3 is TGCGCCAGCAGCCAAGAAACGTCGCGGAGAACAGATACGCAGTATTTT. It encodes CASSQETSRRTDTQYF.

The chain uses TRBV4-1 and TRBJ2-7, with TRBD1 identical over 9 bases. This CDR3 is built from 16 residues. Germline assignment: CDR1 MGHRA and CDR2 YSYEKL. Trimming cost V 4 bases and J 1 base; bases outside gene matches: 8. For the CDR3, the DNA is TGCGCCAGCAGCCGAGAGGGGGGGACAGGGTCCTACGAGCAGTACTTC. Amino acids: CASSREGGTGSYEQYF.